Presented here are 25 T cell receptor beta chains from one specimen sequenced in a study of T cell responses to AZD1222 COVID-19 vaccine. The data were produced by immunoSEQ multiplex PCR, yet TCRdb's version contains in-frame clones alone and is incomplete. This table has around 110,000 clones, roughly 91% appearing once. Material: peripheral blood, obtained 28 days after the second AZD1222 dose. The receptors originated from an adult who received the AZD1222 COVID-19 vaccine.

The chain couples TRBV7-6 to TRBJ2-7; D ambiguous. CDR1 and CDR2 (germline): SGHVS, FNYEAQ. Deletions cut 2 bases from V and 2 bases from J, with 16 bases between. This CDR3 is 16 amino acids long. Here the CDR3 DNA reads TGTGCCAGCAGCTTAAAGGCCTCTCAGACCACCTACGAGCAGTACTTC. This codes for CASSLKASQTTYEQYF.

The J gene is TRBJ1-1, the V gene TRBV9; D gene unclear. This CDR3 is 14 amino acids long. Germline CDR1 reads SGDLS; CDR2 reads YYNGEE. Trimming shortened V by 4 bases and J by 5 bases, and 15 bases separated the two germline ends. The CDR3 is CASSIRPTGTEAFF. The CDR3 DNA sequence: TGTGCCAGCAGCATTCGACCGACGGGTACTGAAGCTTTCTTT.

This chain joins TRBV29-1 and TRBJ2-1; D may be TRBD1 or TRBD2 (7 bases each). Deletions cut 7 bases from V and 4 bases from J, with 11 bases between. The CDR3 loop spans 12 amino acids. CDR1 and CDR2 (germline): SQVTM, ANQGSEA. CDR3: CSAGGGYNEQFF. The CDR3 nucleotides are TGCAGCGCAGGGGGAGGGTACAATGAGCAGTTCTTC.

Worth noting for this clone: This specimen includes other DNA sequences encoding the same CDR3. This chain links TRBV6-5 with TRBJ1-3; D unclear. Germline V gene sequence: CDR1 MNHEY, CDR2 SVGAGI. Trimming took off 2 bases at V and 4 bases at J, with 0 bases between the two ends. The CDR3 is made up of 11 amino acids. CDR3 sequence (DNA): TGTGCCAGCAGTTACGGAAACACCATATATTTT. This gives the protein CASSYGNTIYF.

The table lists this clone with a few counts. The V call is TRBV7-2, the J call TRBJ2-1; TRBD2 matches 10 bases. With 8 bases clipped from V and 16 bases from J, the junction kept 11 bases outside the gene matches. The CDR3 length is 12 residues. Germline V lookup: CDR1 SGHTA, CDR2 FQGNSA. The CDR3 sequence: CASWTSGGFPFF. The CDR3 DNA reads TGTGCCAGCTGGACTAGCGGTGGTTTCCCTTTCTTC.

The chain is built from TRBV6-5 and TRBJ2-7, with TRBD2 matching over 7 bases. CDR1 MNHEY and CDR2 SVGAGI come from the germline V gene. This CDR3 spans 15 amino acids. V was clipped by 0 bases and J by 3 bases; unmatched bases: 5. The CDR3 spells CASSYSMGGDYEQYF. The CDR3 DNA sequence: TGTGCCAGCAGTTACTCGATGGGGGGGGACTACGAGCAGTACTTC.

This clone was found once. The chain is built from TRBV2 and TRBJ2-7; D ambiguous. Trimming removed 8 bases from V and 0 bases from J, with 8 bases in between. This CDR3 is built from 12 residues. Germline V lookup: CDR1 SNHLY, CDR2 FYNNEI. The CDR3 coding sequence is TGTGCCAGCTTTGAGCTCTCCTACGAGCAGTACTTC. Encoded protein: CASFELSYEQYF.

The chain carries TRBV27 and TRBJ1-2; 7 nucleotides match TRBD1. From germline, CDR1 is MNHEY and CDR2 SMNVEV (reference sequence). V lost 10 bases, J lost 3 bases, and 14 bases stayed unmatched. CDR3 size: 15 residues. The CDR3 coding sequence is TGTGCCACCGGGGAACTAGGACAGGAGCACTATGGCTACACCTTC. Protein: CATGELGQEHYGYTF.

The chain is built from TRBV10-3 and TRBJ1-4; a possible D gene is TRBD1 (5 bases). The germline V gene encodes CDR1 ENHRY and CDR2 SYGVKD. The V end was cut by 0 bases, the J end by 5 bases, with 16 bases between. The CDR3 runs 17 residues. The CDR3 DNA follows: TGTGCCATCAGTGAGTCGAATAGTTCGGGGCCAAATGAAAAACTGTTTTTT. It codes for CAISESNSSGPNEKLFF.

CDR3 amino acids: CASSLAGENEKLFF. The CDR3 coding sequence is TGCGCCAGCAGCTTGGCCGGTGAGAATGAAAAACTGTTTTTT. The chain carries TRBV5-1 and TRBJ1-4; D unresolved. The ends were cut back, 0 bases at V and 5 bases at J, with 8 bases in the middle. This CDR3 spans 14 amino acids. Germline CDR1 and CDR2: SGHRS and YFSETQ. The variable domain in full, completed from reference TRBV5-1 and TRBJ1-4, reads KAGVTQTPRYLIKTRGQQVTLSCSPISGHRSVSWYQQTPGQGLQFLFEYFSETQRNKGNFPGRFSGRQFSNSRSEMNVSTLELGDSALYLCASSLAGENEKLFFGSGTQLSVL.

The chain uses TRBV4-1 and TRBJ2-3, with D possibly matching TRBD2 (6 bases). Germline V gene lookup returns CDR1 MGHRA and CDR2 YSYEKL. Trimming pared 0 bases from V and 1 base from J, leaving 14 bases between. The CDR3 consists of 17 residues. CDR3 sequence (DNA): TGCGCCAGCAGCCAAGATATGCGGGCTAGCGGCACAGATACGCAGTATTTT. The encoded protein is CASSQDMRASGTDTQYF.

The CDR3 protein is CASKGDITGELFF. CDR3 DNA: TGCGCCAGCAAAGGTGATATCACCGGGGAGCTGTTTTTT. The V and J genes are TRBV5-1 and TRBJ2-2; D is unresolved. Germline CDR1 is SGHRS and CDR2 is YFSETQ. V gave up 6 bases and J gave up 4 bases, with 10 bases separating them. This CDR3 has 13 amino acids.

V usage is TRBV7-9 and J usage is TRBJ2-7; either TRBD1 or TRBD2 may supply D (5 bases each). Trimming shortened V by 4 bases and J by 5 bases, and 18 bases separated the two germline ends. Germline CDR1 reads SEHNR; CDR2 reads FQNEAQ (reference sequence). The CDR3 spans 15 residues. CDR3: CASSSGSVRADEQYF. In DNA, the CDR3 is TGTGCCAGCAGCTCAGGGAGTGTACGGGCAGACGAGCAGTACTTC. Full variable domain (outside the CDR3, taken from reference TRBV7-9 and TRBJ2-7): DTGVSQNPRHKITKRGQNVTFRCDPISEHNRLYWYRQTLGQGPEFLTYFQNEAQLEKSRLLSDRFSAERPKGSFSTLEIQRTEQGDSAMYLCASSSGSVRADEQYFGPGTRLTVT.

The chain links TRBV18 to TRBJ2-5; D gene ambiguous. The ends were cut back, 8 bases at V and 5 bases at J, with 15 bases in the middle. Germline-derived CDR1 and CDR2 are KGHSH and LQKENI. This CDR3 is built from 13 residues. The CDR3 nucleotides read TGTGCCAGCCTGAAAGGGTTAGGGGAGACCCAGTACTTC. Translated, it gives CASLKGLGETQYF.

In this sample, this clone turned up a few times. This chain links TRBV2 with TRBJ2-1; D is tentatively TRBD1 or TRBD2 (5 bases each). V lost 6 bases, J lost 0 bases, and 12 bases lay in between. The V gene's germline CDR1 is SNHLY and CDR2 FYNNEI. The CDR3 loop spans 15 amino acids. The CDR3, as DNA: TGTGCCAGCAGGACCGGGACGAGCTCCTACAATGAGCAGTTCTTC. Protein product: CASRTGTSSYNEQFF.

The V and J genes are TRBV5-1 and TRBJ2-2, with a possible D match to TRBD1 (5 bases). Germline lookup yields CDR1 SGHRS and CDR2 YFSETQ. Trimming removed 6 bases at V and 1 base at J, with 16 bases between. The CDR3 has 16 residues. CDR3: CASNIGTTGNTGELFF. DNA of the CDR3: TGCGCCAGCAACATCGGAACTACAGGGAACACCGGGGAGCTGTTTTTT.

This clone was detected only a few times. This chain joins TRBV4-1 and TRBJ2-3; 12 bases match TRBD1. V dropped 0 bases and J dropped 5; count of bases not matched to a gene: 6. The germline V gene has CDR1 MGHRA and CDR2 YSYEKL. The CDR3 covers 17 residues. The CDR3 is CASSQDRDRGLKDTQYF. The CDR3 DNA is TGCGCCAGCAGCCAAGACCGGGACAGGGGGCTGAAAGATACGCAGTATTTT.

The chain combines TRBV5-1 with TRBJ2-7; TRBD1 aligns across 7 bases. The CDR3 sequence is 13 residues long. Per the germline V gene, CDR1 is SGHRS and CDR2 is YFSETQ. V gave up 7 bases and J gave up 2 bases; unmatched junction bases: 6. CDR3 bases: TGCGCCAGCGGCCGGGACAGTCCCTACGAGCAGTACTTC. It is translated as CASGRDSPYEQYF.

This chain joins TRBV11-3 and TRBJ2-3, with D uncertain. Trimming removed 1 base from V and 3 bases from J, with 11 bases in between. The CDR3 runs 15 residues. In germline, CDR1 is SGHNT, CDR2 YENEEA. CDR3 coding DNA: TGTGCCAGCAGCTTAGCTGGGTCTTTAACAGATACGCAGTATTTT. It specifies CASSLAGSLTDTQYF.

V usage is TRBV18 and J usage is TRBJ2-7; TRBD2 matches at 12 bases. The trim removed 5 bases at V and 2 bases at J, leaving 7 bases unmatched. The CDR3 length is 16 residues. Germline V gene data show CDR1 as KGHSH and CDR2 as LQKENI. CDR3 coding DNA: TGTGCCAGCTCAGATTCTAGCGGGGGGGCCGCCTACGAGCAGTACTTC. Its translation is CASSDSSGGAAYEQYF. Looking up the rest from reference TRBV18 and TRBJ2-7 gives the full variable domain: NAGVMQNPRHLVRRRGQEARLRCSPMKGHSHVYWYRQLPEEGLKFMVYLQKENIIDESGMPKERFSAEFPKEGPSILRIQQVVRGDSAAYFCASSDSSGGAAYEQYFGPGTRLTVT.

V and J are TRBV19 and TRBJ1-4, with D possibly TRBD1 on 6 matching bases. This CDR3 spans 15 amino acids. Germline V gene lookup returns CDR1 LNHDA and CDR2 SQIVND (reference sequence). The ends were cut back, 0 bases at V and 10 bases at J, with 15 bases in the middle. The CDR3 loop reads CASSIEGGRVGKLFF. CDR3 DNA: TGTGCCAGTAGTATAGAGGGGGGCAGGGTAGGAAAACTGTTTTTT.

The chain combines TRBV9 with TRBJ2-1; D remains ambiguous. Germline assignment: CDR1 SGDLS and CDR2 YYNGEE. V was trimmed by 2 bases and J by 0 bases, leaving 9 bases between them. There are 15 residues in the CDR3. CDR3 coding DNA: TGTGCCAGCAGCGTCGGACCGAGCTCCTACAATGAGCAGTTCTTC. Translated, it gives CASSVGPSSYNEQFF.

The V and J genes are TRBV6-2 or TRBV6-3 and TRBJ1-5; D unclear. The germline V gene encodes CDR1 MNHEY and CDR2 SVGEGT. The ends were cut back, 3 bases at V and 9 bases at J, with 9 bases in the middle. The CDR3 spans 12 residues. CDR3 coding DNA: TGTGCCAGCAGTTATAGGGCGGGGCCCCAGCATTTT. Residues: CASSYRAGPQHF.

The V and J genes are TRBV6-5 and TRBJ1-2; D gene uncertain. The CDR3 loop spans 16 amino acids. V was trimmed by 2 bases and J by 0 bases, leaving 13 bases between them. Germline loops: CDR1 MNHEY, CDR2 SVGAGI. The CDR3 DNA reads as TGTGCCAGCAGTTACCTTCTTGGACGGACTAACTATGGCTACACCTTC. Translated, it gives CASSYLLGRTNYGYTF.

The chain has TRBV12-3 or TRBV12-4 and TRBJ1-1; D unclear. V was trimmed by 2 bases and J by 7 bases, leaving 8 bases between them. The CDR3 contains 12 residues. The CDR3 nucleotides are TGTGCCAGCAGTTTAACGTCGCTTGAAGCTTTCTTT. Encoded protein: CASSLTSLEAFF.